Given below is one T cell receptor (beta chain) in context. Antigen specificity is unknown. In making TCR beta libraries, quantitative 5'-RACE with molecular barcodes was used. In TCRdb, the 5' RACE reads were re-called with MiXCR into one record per CDR3 protein. The sample lists hundreds of thousands of distinct CDR3 sequences; roughly 24% were seen once. The record originates from a study of CD8 T cells in ankylosing spondylitis. Study results and limitations: Researchers reportedly found disease-linked clones significantly enriched in matched ankylosing spondylitis synovial fluid. Previously reported in reactive arthritis synovial fluid and blood were some of the motif variants.

The trim removed 5 bases at V and 2 bases at J, leaving 6 bases unmatched. The CDR3 sequence is 15 residues long. The sample taken for sequencing was blood, either unsorted or a sorted T cell fraction (not recorded which). This clonotype was obtained from a male donor with ankylosing spondylitis or in good health (not recorded which). The chain couples TRBV12-3 or TRBV12-4 to TRBJ2-1; the match to TRBD1 covers 7 bases. The CDR3 loop reads CASSHGDRAYNEQFF. CDR3 in DNA: TGTGCCAGCAGTCATGGGGACAGAGCCTACAATGAGCAGTTCTTC.